This TCR beta chain was profiled in a study of vaccination effects on CD4 cells after COVID-19. Across the study: The study sampled a couple of convalescent patients 16 days and one week before vaccination.

Having been cultured for 9 to 11 days, the cells underwent CD4+ T cell isolation. Method: immunoSEQ multiplex PCR; TCRdb's copy keeps in-frame clones and lacks some. This table holds about 45,000 clones, 74% found once. A remark on this clone: Its antigen is as yet unknown.

Germline assignment: CDR1 SGHTA and CDR2 FQGNSA. The CDR3 consists of 15 residues. V was cut by 0 bases and J by 5 bases, with 12 bases left in between. V is TRBV7-2 and J is TRBJ2-3; D perhaps matches TRBD2 (6 bases). Sequencing used CD4+ T cells from PBMCs cultured without peptide, obtained before COVID-19 vaccination. This TCR was recovered from a human donor who had a prior SARS-CoV-2 infection. The CDR3 loop is CASSLARRGGDTQYF. The DNA of the CDR3 is TGTGCCAGCAGCTTAGCGAGGCGGGGTGGAGATACGCAGTATTTT. Variable domain in full (rest from reference TRBV7-2 and TRBJ2-3): GAGVSQSPSNKVTEKGKDVELRCDPISGHTALYWYRQSLGQGLEFLIYFQGNSAPDKSGLPSDRFSAERTGGSVSTLTIQRTQQEDSAVYLCASSLARRGGDTQYFGPGTRLTVL.